One TCR beta chain is described in this entry. The CD8+ and CD4+ T cells were negatively isolated, with the TEMRA cells enriched by FACS. The data were obtained in a study of CD8 T cells in Susac syndrome. The CDR3 spans 14 residues. Per the germline V gene, CDR1 is MDHEN and CDR2 is SYDVKM. Trimming removed 4 bases from V and 2 bases from J, with 12 bases in between. Random hexamers served to reverse transcribe roughly 0.5 to 1 ug RNA. The immunoSEQ assay covered 54 Vbeta and 13 Jbeta segments for CDR3. TCRdb recomputed calls from the immunoSEQ multiplex PCR reads with MiXCR, one row per CDR3 protein. The repertoire holds around 270,000 distinct CDR3 sequences, with about 82% as singletons.

The sequenced sample consisted of CD8+ T cells from PBMCs. The rearrangement uses TRBV28 and TRBJ2-7; possibly TRBD2 for D (6 bases). The sequence derives from a human donor with multiple sclerosis. CDR3 residues: CASSSGLLPYEQYF. The CDR3 nucleotides are TGTGCCAGCAGTTCGGGACTCCTGCCCTACGAGCAGTACTTC.